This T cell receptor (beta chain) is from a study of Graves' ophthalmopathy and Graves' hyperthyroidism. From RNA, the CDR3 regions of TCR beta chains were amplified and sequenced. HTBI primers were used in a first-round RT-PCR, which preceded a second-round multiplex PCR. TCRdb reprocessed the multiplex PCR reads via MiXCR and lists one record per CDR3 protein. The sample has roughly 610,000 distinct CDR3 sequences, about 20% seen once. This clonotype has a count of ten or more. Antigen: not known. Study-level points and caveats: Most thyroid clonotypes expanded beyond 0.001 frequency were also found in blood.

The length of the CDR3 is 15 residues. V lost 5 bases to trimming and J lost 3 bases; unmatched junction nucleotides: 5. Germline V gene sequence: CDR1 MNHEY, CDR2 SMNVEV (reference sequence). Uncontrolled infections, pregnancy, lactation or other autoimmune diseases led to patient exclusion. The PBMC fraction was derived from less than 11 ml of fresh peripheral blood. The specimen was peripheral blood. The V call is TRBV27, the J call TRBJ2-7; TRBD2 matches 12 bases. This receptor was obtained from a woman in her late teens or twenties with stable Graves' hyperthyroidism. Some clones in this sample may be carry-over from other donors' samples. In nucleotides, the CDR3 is TGTGCCAGCAGTCCCCAACTAGCGGGGGGCTACGAGCAGTACTTC. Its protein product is CASSPQLAGGYEQYF.